This is a list of T cell receptor beta chains from one sample in a study of blood T cell repertoires in COVID-19. Clones were read by immunoSEQ multiplex PCR, and TCRdb kept only the in-frame ones, dropping some. There are about 260,000 clones in the sample; 88% occur only once, and more than 0.95% lies in the top ten. The specimen was PBMCs or T cells enriched from blood (not recorded which). These TCRs come from a woman aged 40 to 50 with acute COVID-19. Both conserved end residues are part of each CDR3. The D gene is left open where the match is weak. Clone sizes are given selectively: once, few, many, or a class where the clone is expanded.

J gene: TRBJ2-3
D gene: NA
V gene: TRBV10-3
clone size: NA
CDR3 length: 14
CDR3 protein: CAIRRGEDIDTQYF
CDR3 DNA: TGTGCCATCCGGCGGGGAGAGGACATAGATACGCAGTATTTT

J gene: TRBJ1-2
D gene: TRBD1
V gene: TRBV30
clone size: NA
CDR3 length: 13
CDR3 protein: CAWQGGRNYGYTF
CDR3 DNA: TGTGCCTGGCAGGGGGGCAGGAACTATGGCTACACCTTC

J gene: TRBJ1-1
D gene: NA
V gene: TRBV12-3/TRBV12-4
clone size: NA
CDR3 length: 12
CDR3 protein: CASSTFDTEAFF
CDR3 DNA: TGTGCCAGCAGTACATTCGACACTGAAGCTTTCTTT

J gene: TRBJ1-2
D gene: TRBD1
V gene: TRBV7-8
clone size: NA
CDR3 length: 17
CDR3 protein: CASSSPRTTGMGYGYTF
CDR3 DNA: TGTGCCAGCAGCTCCCCACGAACGACAGGGATGGGGTATGGCTACACCTTC

J gene: TRBJ1-3
D gene: NA
V gene: TRBV5-1
clone size: NA
CDR3 length: 15
CDR3 protein: CASSFSTDSGNTIYF
CDR3 DNA: TGCGCCAGCAGCTTCTCGACAGACTCTGGAAACACCATATATTTT

J gene: TRBJ1-5
D gene: TRBD1
V gene: TRBV7-6
clone size: NA
CDR3 length: 16
CDR3 protein: CASSLGGDRRNQPQHF
CDR3 DNA: TGTGCCAGCAGCTTAGGAGGGGACAGACGCAATCAGCCCCAGCATTTT

J gene: TRBJ1-1
D gene: NA
V gene: TRBV10-2
clone size: NA
CDR3 length: 14
CDR3 protein: CASRPFTENTEAFF
CDR3 DNA: TGCGCCAGCAGGCCCTTCACAGAGAACACTGAAGCTTTCTTT

J gene: TRBJ2-2
D gene: NA
V gene: TRBV24-1
clone size: NA
CDR3 length: 18
CDR3 protein: CATSDLQGRVGRTGELFF
CDR3 DNA: TGTGCCACCAGTGATTTGCAGGGCAGGGTAGGTCGCACCGGGGAGCTGTTTTTT

J gene: TRBJ2-1
D gene: NA
V gene: TRBV28
clone size: NA
CDR3 length: 16
CDR3 protein: CASSQTTRDFYNEQFF
CDR3 DNA: TGTGCCAGCAGCCAAACAACTAGGGATTTCTACAATGAGCAGTTCTTC

J gene: TRBJ2-2
D gene: NA
V gene: TRBV11-3
clone size: NA
CDR3 length: 15
CDR3 protein: CASSQADLNTGELFF
CDR3 DNA: TGTGCCAGCAGCCAGGCGGACTTGAACACCGGGGAGCTGTTTTTT

J gene: TRBJ1-1
D gene: NA
V gene: TRBV29-1
clone size: NA
CDR3 length: 14
CDR3 protein: CSALLGGPKTEAFF
CDR3 DNA: TGCAGCGCCTTACTTGGGGGCCCCAAAACAGAAGCTTTCTTT

J gene: TRBJ2-1
D gene: TRBD2
V gene: TRBV19
clone size: NA
CDR3 length: 16
CDR3 protein: CASSRLLAGSYNEQFF
CDR3 DNA: TGTGCCAGTAGTCGCCTACTAGCGGGGAGCTACAATGAGCAGTTCTTC

J gene: TRBJ1-5
D gene: TRBD1
V gene: TRBV27
clone size: NA
CDR3 length: 14
CDR3 protein: CASSPWTGEQPQHF
CDR3 DNA: TGTGCCAGCAGTCCTTGGACAGGAGAACAGCCCCAGCATTTT

J gene: TRBJ1-5
D gene: NA
V gene: TRBV28
clone size: few
CDR3 length: 15
CDR3 protein: CASSAPQGSNQPQHF
CDR3 DNA: TGTGCCAGCAGTGCGCCCCAGGGTTCTAATCAGCCCCAGCATTTT

J gene: TRBJ1-1
D gene: TRBD1
V gene: TRBV10-3
clone size: NA
CDR3 length: 16
CDR3 protein: CATQGGQGRMNTEAFF
CDR3 DNA: TGTGCCACCCAGGGGGGACAGGGGCGCATGAACACTGAAGCTTTCTTT

J gene: TRBJ1-2
D gene: TRBD1
V gene: TRBV6-4
clone size: NA
CDR3 length: 13
CDR3 protein: CASSAGGDYGYTF
CDR3 DNA: TGTGCCAGCAGTGCAGGGGGCGACTATGGCTACACCTTC

J gene: TRBJ2-1
D gene: TRBD1
V gene: TRBV11-3
clone size: NA
CDR3 length: 13
CDR3 protein: CASSSQQGNEQFF
CDR3 DNA: TGTGCCAGCAGCTCCCAACAGGGGAATGAGCAGTTCTTC

J gene: TRBJ1-3
D gene: NA
V gene: TRBV5-6
clone size: once
CDR3 length: 14
CDR3 protein: CASSRRDSGNTIYF
CDR3 DNA: TGTGCCAGCAGCCGGAGGGACTCTGGAAACACCATATATTTT

J gene: TRBJ1-2
D gene: NA
V gene: TRBV9
clone size: NA
CDR3 length: 12
CDR3 protein: CASSQVNYGYTF
CDR3 DNA: TGTGCCAGCAGCCAGGTCAACTATGGCTACACCTTC

J gene: TRBJ1-2
D gene: TRBD1
V gene: TRBV12-5
clone size: NA
CDR3 length: 13
CDR3 protein: CASERDRNYGYTF
CDR3 DNA: TGTGCTAGTGAACGGGACAGAAACTATGGCTACACCTTC

J gene: TRBJ1-2
D gene: NA
V gene: TRBV6-5
clone size: NA
CDR3 length: 13
CDR3 protein: CASRPSGQAGYTF
CDR3 DNA: TGTGCCAGCCGACCCTCAGGGCAGGCTGGCTACACCTTC

J gene: TRBJ1-4
D gene: NA
V gene: TRBV4-1
clone size: NA
CDR3 length: 16
CDR3 protein: CASSQDLGVVAEKLFF
CDR3 DNA: TGCGCCAGCAGCCAAGATCTCGGGGTAGTGGCTGAAAAACTGTTTTTT

J gene: TRBJ2-1
D gene: NA
V gene: TRBV24-1
clone size: NA
CDR3 length: 16
CDR3 protein: CATSDPSGSAYNEQFF
CDR3 DNA: TGTGCCACCAGTGATCCATCCGGGTCGGCCTACAATGAGCAGTTCTTC

J gene: TRBJ1-1
D gene: NA
V gene: TRBV5-1
clone size: NA
CDR3 length: 13
CDR3 protein: CASSFSGDTEAFF
CDR3 DNA: TGCGCCAGCAGCTTCTCAGGGGACACTGAAGCTTTCTTT

J gene: TRBJ2-1
D gene: NA
V gene: TRBV7-3
clone size: NA
CDR3 length: 15
CDR3 protein: CASSFSMSSYNEQFF
CDR3 DNA: TGTGCCAGCAGCTTTTCCATGAGCTCCTACAATGAGCAGTTCTTC

J gene: TRBJ2-3
D gene: TRBD2
V gene: TRBV7-9
clone size: NA
CDR3 length: 16
CDR3 protein: CASSPGTSGPTDTQYF
CDR3 DNA: TGTGCCAGCAGCCCAGGGACTAGCGGCCCCACAGATACGCAGTATTTT

J gene: TRBJ2-6
D gene: TRBD2
V gene: TRBV18
clone size: NA
CDR3 length: 18
CDR3 protein: CASSPRTSGVSGANVLTF
CDR3 DNA: TGTGCCAGCTCACCTAGGACTAGCGGGGTCTCTGGGGCCAACGTCCTGACTTTC

J gene: TRBJ1-2
D gene: TRBD1
V gene: TRBV11-3
clone size: NA
CDR3 length: 14
CDR3 protein: CASSRTGLNYGYTF
CDR3 DNA: TGTGCCAGCAGCCGGACAGGACTCAACTATGGCTACACCTTC

J gene: TRBJ1-4
D gene: NA
V gene: TRBV10-3
clone size: NA
CDR3 length: 16
CDR3 protein: CAISPRGGTSNEKLFF
CDR3 DNA: TGTGCCATCAGCCCCCGGGGGGGCACGTCTAATGAAAAACTGTTTTTT

J gene: TRBJ2-5
D gene: NA
V gene: TRBV10-1
clone size: many
CDR3 length: 13
CDR3 protein: CASSMTVQETQYF
CDR3 DNA: TGCGCCAGCAGTATGACTGTACAAGAGACCCAGTACTTC

J gene: TRBJ2-2
D gene: NA
V gene: TRBV19
clone size: NA
CDR3 length: 16
CDR3 protein: CASSGVFRLGTGELFF
CDR3 DNA: TGTGCCAGTAGTGGAGTTTTCCGTCTTGGCACCGGGGAGCTGTTTTTT

J gene: TRBJ2-7
D gene: TRBD2
V gene: TRBV11-3
clone size: NA
CDR3 length: 18
CDR3 protein: CASSVTSGRGPYRGEQYF
CDR3 DNA: TGTGCCAGCAGCGTCACTAGCGGGAGGGGCCCTTATAGGGGCGAGCAGTACTTC

J gene: TRBJ2-1
D gene: TRBD2
V gene: TRBV6-5
clone size: NA
CDR3 length: 14
CDR3 protein: CVSLSGNPYNEQFF
CDR3 DNA: TGTGTTAGTCTTAGCGGGAATCCCTACAATGAGCAGTTCTTC

J gene: TRBJ2-7
D gene: NA
V gene: TRBV2
clone size: NA
CDR3 length: 14
CDR3 protein: CASSDLVQSYEQYF
CDR3 DNA: TGTGCCAGCAGTGATTTGGTCCAGTCCTACGAGCAGTACTTC

J gene: TRBJ2-1
D gene: NA
V gene: TRBV7-2
clone size: NA
CDR3 length: 15
CDR3 protein: CASSFYLGGTNEQFF
CDR3 DNA: TGTGCCAGCAGCTTTTATCTGGGAGGGACAAATGAGCAGTTCTTC

J gene: TRBJ2-7
D gene: NA
V gene: TRBV12-3/TRBV12-4
clone size: NA
CDR3 length: 12
CDR3 protein: CASSGTFNEQYF
CDR3 DNA: TGTGCCAGCAGCGGGACATTCAACGAGCAGTACTTC

J gene: TRBJ2-3
D gene: TRBD2
V gene: TRBV18
clone size: NA
CDR3 length: 17
CDR3 protein: CASSPRTSGLPGDTQYF
CDR3 DNA: TGTGCCAGCTCACCACGCACTAGCGGGCTTCCGGGGGATACGCAGTATTTT

J gene: TRBJ2-2
D gene: TRBD1
V gene: TRBV27
clone size: NA
CDR3 length: 14
CDR3 protein: CASQQGSNTGELFF
CDR3 DNA: TGTGCCAGCCAACAGGGGTCGAACACCGGGGAGCTGTTTTTT

J gene: TRBJ1-2
D gene: TRBD1
V gene: TRBV29-1
clone size: NA
CDR3 length: 13
CDR3 protein: CSVRQGSDYGYTF
CDR3 DNA: TGCAGCGTAAGACAGGGGTCGGACTATGGCTACACCTTC

J gene: TRBJ1-1
D gene: NA
V gene: TRBV6-5
clone size: NA
CDR3 length: 16
CDR3 protein: CASSYGGPNRNTEAFF
CDR3 DNA: TGTGCCAGCAGTTATGGGGGCCCCAACAGGAACACTGAAGCTTTCTTT

J gene: TRBJ2-2
D gene: NA
V gene: TRBV2
clone size: NA
CDR3 length: 17
CDR3 protein: CASSGPLNRTPGGELFF
CDR3 DNA: TGTGCCAGCAGTGGTCCCTTAAACAGAACCCCAGGGGGGGAGCTGTTTTTT

J gene: TRBJ1-1
D gene: TRBD1
V gene: TRBV13
clone size: NA
CDR3 length: 14
CDR3 protein: CASSTTGRYTEAFF
CDR3 DNA: TGTGCCAGCAGCACGACAGGGAGGTACACTGAAGCTTTCTTT

J gene: TRBJ2-1
D gene: TRBD1
V gene: TRBV7-6
clone size: NA
CDR3 length: 17
CDR3 protein: CASSLDPPGQSYNEQFF
CDR3 DNA: TGTGCCAGCAGCTTGGATCCTCCGGGACAGAGCTACAATGAGCAGTTCTTC

J gene: TRBJ1-2
D gene: NA
V gene: TRBV27
clone size: NA
CDR3 length: 17
CDR3 protein: CASSDLGAGEEANGYTF
CDR3 DNA: TGTGCCAGCAGCGACTTAGGGGCGGGAGAGGAGGCTAATGGCTACACCTTC

J gene: TRBJ2-3
D gene: NA
V gene: TRBV10-1
clone size: NA
CDR3 length: 13
CDR3 protein: CASSELTGDTQYF
CDR3 DNA: TGCGCCAGCAGTGAGTTGACTGGGGATACGCAGTATTTT

J gene: TRBJ2-3
D gene: NA
V gene: TRBV10-2
clone size: NA
CDR3 length: 19
CDR3 protein: CASRKELGLSGPHTDTQYF
CDR3 DNA: TGCGCCAGCAGAAAAGAACTTGGGCTAAGCGGGCCCCACACAGATACGCAGTATTTT

J gene: TRBJ1-2
D gene: TRBD1
V gene: TRBV3-1/TRBV3-2
clone size: NA
CDR3 length: 14
CDR3 protein: CASSQDPGGHGYTF
CDR3 DNA: TGTGCCAGCAGCCAAGATCCAGGGGGACATGGCTACACCTTC

J gene: TRBJ2-5
D gene: NA
V gene: TRBV7-9
clone size: NA
CDR3 length: 16
CDR3 protein: CASSLYLGQLGETQYF
CDR3 DNA: TGTGCCAGCAGCTTATATCTGGGACAATTGGGGGAGACCCAGTACTTC